What follows are 10 T cell receptor beta chains derived from one specimen sequenced in a study of shared clonotypes between healthy human individuals. Repertoires were generated with immunoSEQ multiplex PCR, while TCRdb's copy carries only in-frame clones and drops some. The sample has around 980,000 clones; roughly 74% are singletons. The specimen was memory CD4+ T cells from PBMCs. Subset given: CD45RA-negative fraction. These receptors originate from a man younger than 30 in good health. Some clones in this sample may be carry-over from other donors' samples.

The V and J genes are TRBV5-1 and TRBJ1-1; D unclear. The V gene's germline CDR1 is SGHRS and CDR2 YFSETQ. V lost 1 base and J lost 5, with 18 bases in between. The CDR3 runs 16 residues. CDR3 amino acids: CASSLLDGGYLTEAFF. The DNA for the CDR3 is TGCGCCAGCAGCTTGTTGGACGGAGGATATTTGACTGAAGCTTTCTTT.

V usage is TRBV19 and J usage is TRBJ2-1; possibly TRBD2 for D (6 bases). Trimming took off 6 bases at V and 1 base at J, with 10 bases between the two ends. The germline gives CDR1 LNHDA, CDR2 SQIVND (reference sequence). The CDR3 sequence is 14 residues long. CDR3 nucleotide sequence: TGTGCCAGTAGCCGGAGGGGTTCCTACAATGAGCAGTTCTTC. It yields the protein CASSRRGSYNEQFF.

The chain couples TRBV19 to TRBJ2-2; D is possibly TRBD2 (6 bases). The CDR3 loop spans 18 amino acids. Germline V gives CDR1 LNHDA, CDR2 SQIVND (reference sequence). Trimming removed 5 bases from V and 1 base from J, with 20 bases in between. In DNA form, the CDR3 reads TGTGCCAGTAGTCTTGCCGGGACTTATCTAATGAACACCGGGGAGCTGTTTTTT. It is translated as CASSLAGTYLMNTGELFF.

The genes are TRBV5-3 and TRBJ1-1; D not resolved. Being an ORF, TRBV5-3 has a function that is uncertain. Trimming took off 0 bases at V and 1 base at J, with 4 bases between the two ends. The CDR3 has 13 amino acids. CDR3 amino acids: CARSLDRNTEAFF. The DNA of the CDR3 is TGTGCCAGAAGCTTGGACAGGAACACTGAAGCTTTCTTT.

The gene calls are TRBV5-4 and TRBJ1-5, with TRBD1 identical over 11 bases. The CDR3 sequence is 17 residues long. Germline V gene data show CDR1 as SGHNT and CDR2 as YYREEE (reference sequence). J gave up 1 base and V 4 bases, and 7 bases lay outside the gene matches. The CDR3 protein is CASSRTGGAGSNQPQHF. The DNA of the CDR3 is TGTGCCAGCAGCCGGACAGGGGGCGCGGGGAGCAATCAGCCCCAGCATTTT.

The rearrangement links TRBV5-1 to TRBJ2-3; TRBD1 matches at 8 bases. The CDR3 totals 16 residues. CDR1 SGHRS and CDR2 YFSETQ come from the germline V gene. V lost 0 bases to trimming and J lost 2 bases; unmatched junction nucleotides: 5. This chain's CDR3 is CASSLEPGGVTDTQYF. CDR3 sequence (DNA): TGCGCCAGCAGCTTGGAACCAGGGGGCGTCACAGATACGCAGTATTTT.

J is TRBJ1-3 and V is TRBV10-2; D is unclear. The CDR3 covers 13 residues. Germline assignment: CDR1 WSHSY and CDR2 SAAADI. V was shortened by 4 bases and J by 8 bases, with 12 bases between the two germline ends. The CDR3 is CASSGNRPDTIYF. CDR3 bases: TGCGCCAGCAGTGGAAACCGCCCGGACACCATATATTTT.

This clone was seen more than once but under ten times. The chain joins TRBV28 to TRBJ2-3, with a tentative D call TRBD2 (5 bases). Looked up from germline, CDR1 is MDHEN and CDR2 is SYDVKM. The V end lost 8 bases, the J end lost 8 bases, and 20 bases lay between the germline ends. This CDR3 contains 14 residues. CDR3 DNA sequence: TGTGCCAGCTACCAAGGAGAGGGTTGGGGTACGCAGTATTTT. Its translation: CASYQGEGWGTQYF.

The chain employs TRBV7-2 and TRBJ2-7, with TRBD2 matching over 10 bases. The J segment lost 6 bases and the V segment lost 4 bases, leaving 9 bases of the junction unmatched. Germline V CDR1 and CDR2: SGHTA, FQGNSA. CDR3 length: 15 residues. The CDR3 sequence is CASSSYSGRGIEQYF. CDR3 nucleotides: TGTGCCAGCAGCTCGTACAGCGGGAGGGGGATCGAGCAGTACTTC.

This chain uses TRBV5-1 with TRBJ1-1; D call uncertain. From germline, CDR1 is SGHRS and CDR2 YFSETQ. Trimming stripped 2 bases from V and 5 bases from J, with 10 bases between. The length of the CDR3 is 13 residues. The CDR3 here is CASSFASLTEAFF. As DNA, the CDR3 is TGCGCCAGCAGCTTTGCCAGCTTAACTGAAGCTTTCTTT.